These 24 T cell receptor beta chains were sequenced from one sample in a study of CD8 T cells in Susac syndrome. The authors reverse transcribed roughly 0.5 to 1 ug RNA with random hexamers. One entry per CDR3 protein, called by TCRdb with MiXCR from the immunoSEQ multiplex PCR reads. The sample lists about 190,000 distinct CDR3 sequences, more than 85% seen once, with about 0.15% in the top ten. Source material: CD8+ T cells from PBMCs. Receptor source: a human donor with Susac syndrome.

The chain is built from TRBV2 and TRBJ2-7; unclear D gene. V shed 2 bases and J shed 3 bases, with 5 bases lying between them. The CDR3 has 12 amino acids. In germline, CDR1 is SNHLY, CDR2 FYNNEI. CDR3 residues: CASSEMSYEQYF. The CDR3 DNA reads as TGTGCCAGCAGTGAAATGAGCTACGAGCAGTACTTC.

V is TRBV27 and J is TRBJ2-5; no firm D call. CDR3 length: 14 residues. With 8 bases removed from V and 5 bases from J, the gap between germline ends came to 18 bases. Germline loops: CDR1 MNHEY, CDR2 SMNVEV (reference sequence). CDR3 amino acids: CASGSKFSAETQYF. CDR3 in DNA: TGTGCCAGCGGGTCAAAATTCTCCGCTGAGACCCAGTACTTC.

This chain's CDR3 is CASSLDFVTENTEAFF. Written as DNA, the CDR3 is TGTGCCAGCAGCTTAGATTTCGTGACGGAGAACACTGAAGCTTTCTTT. The chain is built from TRBV11-2 and TRBJ1-1; no clear D. The V end lost 0 bases, the J end lost 1 base, and 12 bases lay between the germline ends. The CDR3 consists of 16 residues. Per germline, CDR1 SGHAT and CDR2 FQNNGV.

The chain joins TRBV9 to TRBJ1-2; the D gene is possibly TRBD1 (5 bases). Germline CDR1 and CDR2: SGDLS and YYNGEE. V was trimmed by 0 bases and J by 7 bases, leaving 13 bases between them. The CDR3 totals 14 residues. The CDR3, as DNA: TGTGCCAGCAGCGTAGACGGGCGGGGGGGTGGCTACACCTTC. Amino acids: CASSVDGRGGGYTF.

V usage is TRBV7-3 and J usage is TRBJ2-4; D remains unclear. Deletions cut 3 bases from V and 3 bases from J, with 15 bases between. Per germline, CDR1 SGHTA and CDR2 FQGTGA. The CDR3 has 16 residues. CDR3 DNA sequence: TGTGCCAGCAGCTTGGGGATTGGGCCACTCAAAAACATTCAGTACTTC. Translated, it gives CASSLGIGPLKNIQYF.

The V call is TRBV12-3 or TRBV12-4, the J call TRBJ1-5, with TRBD1 as a possible D gene (6 bases). The CDR3 extends over 13 amino acids. V was clipped by 5 bases and J by 7 bases, with 12 bases between them. This CDR3 is CASSQGISQPQHF. CDR3 nucleotide sequence: TGTGCCAGCAGTCAGGGGATTAGCCAGCCCCAGCATTTT.

The chain couples TRBV2 to TRBJ2-1; maybe TRBD2 (5 bases). V was clipped by 5 bases and J by 4 bases, with 12 bases between them. Germline CDR1 reads SNHLY; CDR2 reads FYNNEI. The CDR3 has 14 residues. CDR3 DNA sequence: TGTGCCAGCAGTTTGTCTAGCCTTTACAATGAGCAGTTCTTC. Translating it yields CASSLSSLYNEQFF.

On this clonotype itself: The DNA is left out, because the CDR3 cannot be placed on it with certainty; the CDR3 is given as TCRdb lists it. This chain connects TRBV6-5 to TRBJ2-7; the table assigns TRBD2, which was not confirmed against the DNA. CDR1 is MNHEY, CDR2 SVGAGI, per germline. The CDR3 comprises 17 residues, both ends counted. Here the CDR3 reads CASSSSGLAGGLYEQYF.

The chain joins TRBV5-1 to TRBJ2-7, with D perhaps TRBD1 (6 bases). The V end was cut by 4 bases, the J end by 2 bases, with 13 bases between. Per the germline V gene, CDR1 is SGHRS and CDR2 is YFSETQ. The length of the CDR3 is 14 residues. The CDR3 coding sequence is TGCGCCAGCAGCACAGGGTCTTTGACCTACGAGCAGTACTTC. This sequence encodes CASSTGSLTYEQYF.

The V and J genes are TRBV12-3 or TRBV12-4 and TRBJ1-4; D is ambiguous. V was cut by 6 bases and J by 8 bases, with 13 bases left in between. CDR3 length: 13 residues. CDR3 sequence reads: CASSRDFGEKLFF. In nucleotides, the CDR3 is TGTGCCAGCAGCCGCGATTTCGGCGAAAAACTGTTTTTT.

The chain joins TRBV20-1 to TRBJ2-7; no reliable D call. Trimming stripped 0 bases from V and 0 bases from J, with 15 bases between. Germline values: CDR1 DFQATT, CDR2 SNEGSKA (reference sequence). CDR3 length: 16 amino acids. CDR3 coding DNA: TGCAGTGCTAGAGATCCCTTAACCCCTCGCTCCTACGAGCAGTACTTC. Amino acid sequence: CSARDPLTPRSYEQYF.

The chain employs TRBV29-1 and TRBJ2-6; no clear D. The germline gives CDR1 SQVTM, CDR2 ANQGSEA. The CDR3 covers 13 residues. The V end was cut by 1 base, the J end by 4 bases, with 5 bases between. The CDR3 is CSVEGAGANVLTF. As DNA, the CDR3 is TGCAGCGTTGAAGGGGCCGGGGCCAACGTCCTGACTTTC.

The chain carries TRBV7-3 and TRBJ1-1; the match to TRBD1 covers 7 bases. This CDR3 is 15 amino acids long. V shed 2 bases, J shed 7 bases, and the junction held 10 bases outside the gene matches. Per germline, CDR1 SGHTA and CDR2 FQGTGA. The CDR3 reads CASSLFETGKGEAFF. CDR3 nucleotide sequence: TGTGCCAGCAGCTTATTTGAGACAGGGAAGGGTGAAGCTTTCTTT. Full variable domain (missing parts from reference TRBV7-3 and TRBJ1-1): GAGVSQTPSNKVTEKGKYVELRCDPISGHTALYWYRQSLGQGPEFLIYFQGTGAADDSGLPNDRFFAVRPEGSVSTLKIQRTERGDSAVYLCASSLFETGKGEAFFGQGTRLTVV.

This clonotype was picked up one time. The chain employs TRBV11-1 and TRBJ1-1; TRBD1 matches at 7 bases. This CDR3 spans 13 amino acids. The germline gives CDR1 SGHAT, CDR2 FQDESV (reference sequence). V lost 7 bases and J lost 3; bases outside the gene matches: 5. The CDR3 nucleotides are TGTGCCAGCACGGACAGGACGGACACTGAAGCTTTCTTT. Encoded protein: CASTDRTDTEAFF.

V usage is TRBV30 and J usage is TRBJ2-1; the D gene is possibly TRBD2 (6 bases). The germline gives CDR1 GTSNPN, CDR2 SVGIG (reference sequence). This CDR3 comprises 15 residues. Trimming shortened V by 1 base and J by 4 bases, and 14 bases separated the two germline ends. CDR3: CAWSAGGGAYNEQFF. CDR3 sequence (DNA): TGTGCCTGGAGTGCGGGCGGCGGGGCGTACAATGAGCAGTTCTTC.

This clonotype appeared a single time. The V gene is TRBV20-1, the J gene TRBJ2-3; D is uncertain. Germline CDR1 and CDR2: DFQATT and SNEGSKA (reference sequence). With 7 bases removed from V and 0 bases from J, the gap between germline ends came to 8 bases. The CDR3 spans 12 residues. The CDR3: CSELASTDTQYF. The CDR3, as DNA: TGCAGTGAATTGGCGAGCACAGATACGCAGTATTTT.

The rearrangement joins TRBV7-2 to TRBJ2-3, with D tentatively TRBD1 (5 bases). V shed 4 bases and J shed 1 base, with 12 bases lying between them. CDR1 is SGHTA, CDR2 FQGNSA, per germline. This CDR3 is 15 amino acids long. CDR3 loop: CASSWTQIRTDTQYF. In DNA, the CDR3 is TGTGCCAGCAGCTGGACACAGATTCGCACAGATACGCAGTATTTT.

V usage is TRBV5-1 and J usage is TRBJ2-2; 7 bases line up with TRBD1. Germline lookup yields CDR1 SGHRS and CDR2 YFSETQ. The V and J ends lost 4 bases and 4 bases, in that order; junction bases with no gene match: 10. This CDR3 has 16 residues. The CDR3 loop reads CASSDLTGLVTGELFF. The CDR3 coding sequence is TGCGCCAGCAGCGACCTGACAGGGCTGGTCACCGGGGAGCTGTTTTTT.

V is TRBV13 and J is TRBJ2-1; 13 bases are shared with TRBD2. Germline V gives CDR1 PRHDT, CDR2 FYEKMQ (reference sequence). V lost 4 bases and J lost 3; bases outside the gene matches: 12. The CDR3 contains 19 residues. The CDR3 region is CASSSRVGTSGALYNEQFF. The CDR3 nucleotides read TGTGCCAGCAGCTCTCGTGTAGGGACTAGCGGGGCCCTCTACAATGAGCAGTTCTTC.

The rearrangement uses TRBV7-9 and TRBJ1-2; tentatively, D is TRBD1 (6 bases). This CDR3 has 15 residues. V was pared by 5 bases and J by 2 bases, with 15 bases between. The V gene's germline CDR1 is SEHNR and CDR2 FQNEAQ (reference sequence). Here the CDR3 DNA reads TGTGCCAGCAGCCCAGGACAGTCGAGAAACTATGGCTACACCTTC. As protein: CASSPGQSRNYGYTF. Together with reference TRBV7-9 and TRBJ1-2, the CDR3 gives the full variable domain: DTGVSQNPRHKITKRGQNVTFRCDPISEHNRLYWYRQTLGQGPEFLTYFQNEAQLEKSRLLSDRFSAERPKGSFSTLEIQRTEQGDSAMYLCASSPGQSRNYGYTFGSGTRLTVV.

The chain combines TRBV13 with TRBJ2-7, with 7 bases identical to TRBD1. The CDR3 consists of 15 residues. Germline lookup yields CDR1 PRHDT and CDR2 FYEKMQ (reference sequence). Trimming at V came to 4 bases and at J to 1 base, leaving 7 bases not matched to a gene. The CDR3: CASSSRQGQSYEQYF. CDR3 in DNA: TGTGCCAGCAGCTCACGACAGGGACAATCCTACGAGCAGTACTTC.

This rearrangement joins TRBV27 to TRBJ1-5; D ambiguous. The V end lost 4 bases, the J end lost 1 base, and 5 bases lay between the germline ends. CDR1 is MNHEY, CDR2 SMNVEV, per germline (reference sequence). The CDR3 has 13 residues. CDR3 in DNA: TGTGCCAGCAGTTCGCAAAGCAATCAGCCCCAGCATTTT. Its translation is CASSSQSNQPQHF.

The V call is TRBV4-1, the J call TRBJ2-7; TRBD2 aligns across 13 bases. The CDR3 totals 15 residues. CDR1 and CDR2 from the germline V gene are MGHRA and YSYEKL. With 2 bases clipped from V and 2 bases from J, the junction kept 0 bases outside the gene matches. This CDR3 reads CASSQTSGGAYEQYF. In nucleotides, the CDR3 is TGCGCCAGCAGCCAAACTAGCGGGGGGGCCTACGAGCAGTACTTC.

The chain combines TRBV6-5 with TRBJ2-5; TRBD1 aligns across 9 bases. This CDR3 comprises 16 residues. V shed 0 bases and J 4 bases; nucleotides not matched to a gene: 6. CDR1 MNHEY and CDR2 SVGAGI come from the germline V gene. CDR3 amino acids: CASSYSGTGIAETQYF. CDR3 nucleotides: TGTGCCAGCAGTTACTCCGGGACAGGGATCGCAGAGACCCAGTACTTC.